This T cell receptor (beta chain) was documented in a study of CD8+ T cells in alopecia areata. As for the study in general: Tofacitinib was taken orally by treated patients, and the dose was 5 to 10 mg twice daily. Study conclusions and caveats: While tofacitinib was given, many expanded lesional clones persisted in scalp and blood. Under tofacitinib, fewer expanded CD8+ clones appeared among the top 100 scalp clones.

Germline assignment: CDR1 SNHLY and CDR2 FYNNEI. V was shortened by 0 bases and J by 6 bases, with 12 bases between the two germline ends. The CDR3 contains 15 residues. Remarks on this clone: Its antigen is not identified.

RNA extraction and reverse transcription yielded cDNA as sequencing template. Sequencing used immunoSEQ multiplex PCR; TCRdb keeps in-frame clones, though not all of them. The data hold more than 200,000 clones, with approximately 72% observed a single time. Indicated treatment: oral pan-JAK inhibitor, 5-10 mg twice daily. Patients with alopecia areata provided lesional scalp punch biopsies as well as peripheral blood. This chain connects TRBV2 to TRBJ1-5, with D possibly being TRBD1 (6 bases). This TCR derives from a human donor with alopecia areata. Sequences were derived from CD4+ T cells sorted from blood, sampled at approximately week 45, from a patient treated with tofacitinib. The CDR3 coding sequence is TGTGCCAGCAGTGAAGCGGGGCAGGGGATTCAGCCCCAGCATTTT. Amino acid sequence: CASSEAGQGIQPQHF.